These 22 T cell receptor beta chains were sequenced from one sample in a study of Ad26.COV2.S vaccination and SARS-CoV-2 variants. Treatment of the sample: about 20 received Ad26.COV2.S at low or high dose, single or two shots; about five received placebo; per-sample allocation not given. Collection of samples fell on day 63 after the first vaccine or placebo injection. The assay was immunoSEQ multiplex PCR, and TCRdb's table has in-frame clones only and misses some. The sample holds about 320,000 clones, roughly 84% seen once. This sample comprised peripheral blood, obtained in a trial of Ad26.COV2.S vaccine versus placebo. The source is a person aged 18-60 years who received the Ad26.COV2.S COVID-19 vaccine or a placebo.

CDR3 nucleotide sequence: TGCGCCAGCAGCTTGAGGACAGGGGACGAGACCCAGTACTTC. Amino acid sequence: CASSLRTGDETQYF. The chain has TRBV5-1 and TRBJ2-5; TRBD1 aligns across 9 bases. CDR3 length: 14 residues. V lost 1 base and J lost 5; bases outside the gene matches: 3. CDR1 is SGHRS and CDR2 is YFSETQ in the germline V gene.

The chain couples TRBV6-5 to TRBJ1-6; D call uncertain. The CDR3 runs to 13 residues. Trimming took off 4 bases at V and 0 bases at J, with 1 base between the two ends. In germline, CDR1 is MNHEY, CDR2 SVGAGI. The CDR3 region is CASSFSYNSPLHF. The CDR3 region has the DNA TGTGCCAGCAGTTTCTCCTATAATTCACCCCTCCACTTT.

The J gene is TRBJ2-7, the V gene TRBV9; no clear D. The ends were cut back, 1 base at V and 3 bases at J, with 8 bases in the middle. This CDR3 is built from 13 residues. From germline, CDR1 is SGDLS and CDR2 YYNGEE. The CDR3 spells CASSVNDGYEQYF. CDR3 nucleotide sequence: TGTGCCAGCAGCGTAAACGACGGCTACGAGCAGTACTTC.

This chain joins TRBV10-3 and TRBJ2-5, with D perhaps TRBD1 (6 bases). V was shortened by 4 bases and J by 0 bases, with 9 bases between the two germline ends. Germline CDR1 reads ENHRY; CDR2 reads SYGVKD. The CDR3 is made up of 14 amino acids. The chain's CDR3 is CAISVTGNQETQYF. In DNA, the CDR3 is TGTGCCATCAGTGTGACAGGTAACCAAGAGACCCAGTACTTC.

The CDR3 DNA reads TGTGCCTGGACCCGCGAGGTGTACTCTGGAAACACCATATATTTT. Its translation: CAWTREVYSGNTIYF. The V and J genes are TRBV30 and TRBJ1-3; D call uncertain. Per germline, CDR1 GTSNPN and CDR2 SVGIG (reference sequence). Trimming cost V 4 bases and J 0 bases, with 13 bases left between them. The CDR3 contains 15 residues.

This chain links TRBV18 with TRBJ1-5; D remains ambiguous. Germline-derived CDR1 and CDR2 are KGHSH and LQKENI. The V gene lost 2 bases and the J gene lost 8 bases, with 10 bases spanning the gap. The CDR3 spans 13 residues. The CDR3 region is CASSPGKAEPQHF. The CDR3 region has the DNA TGTGCCAGCTCACCAGGGAAGGCCGAGCCCCAGCATTTT.

The CDR3 loop reads CASSVQGLGKEKLFF. The CDR3 DNA sequence: TGTGCCAGCAGCGTACAAGGGCTTGGAAAGGAAAAACTGTTTTTT. V gene TRBV9 combines with J gene TRBJ1-4; D gene uncertain. Germline loops: CDR1 SGDLS, CDR2 YYNGEE. Trimming shortened V by 1 base and J by 8 bases, and 15 bases separated the two germline ends. The CDR3 has 15 amino acids.

The chain recombines TRBV29-1 with TRBJ2-5, with TRBD1 matching 11 bases. Germline CDR1 SQVTM, CDR2 ANQGSEA. V dropped 5 bases and J dropped 4; count of bases not matched to a gene: 9. The CDR3 is 15 amino acids. The CDR3 bases are TGCAGCGTTCGATACGGACAGGGGGCAAGAGAGACCCAGTACTTC. This translates into CSVRYGQGARETQYF.

The rearrangement links TRBV4-3 to TRBJ2-1; 7 bases agree with TRBD1. Germline V lookup: CDR1 LGHNA, CDR2 YSLEER. This CDR3 region has 17 residues. J lost 0 bases, V lost 0 bases, and 5 bases had no gene match. The CDR3 sequence is CASSQDKGASSYNEQFF. CDR3 coding DNA: TGCGCCAGCAGCCAAGATAAGGGGGCCAGCTCCTACAATGAGCAGTTCTTC.

This clone was observed a single time. The chain uses TRBV6-5 and TRBJ2-1; TRBD2 matches at 9 bases. Losses at the gene ends were 2 bases for V and 5 bases for J; bases not matched to a gene: 4. This CDR3 is 15 amino acids long. The V gene's germline CDR1 is MNHEY and CDR2 SVGAGI. CDR3: CASSYGGGANNEQFF. As DNA, the CDR3 is TGTGCCAGCAGTTACGGCGGGGGGGCGAACAATGAGCAGTTCTTC.

The J gene is TRBJ1-1, the V gene TRBV5-4; 12 bases are a match to TRBD1. V shed 4 bases, J shed 2 bases, and the junction held 6 bases outside the gene matches. There are 16 residues in the CDR3. Germline values: CDR1 SGHNT, CDR2 YYREEE (reference sequence). CDR3 sequence reads: CASSRRGQGANTEAFF. As DNA, the CDR3 is TGTGCCAGCAGCAGGAGGGGACAGGGGGCCAACACTGAAGCTTTCTTT. Full variable domain (remainder filled in from reference TRBV5-4 and TRBJ1-1): ETGVTQSPTHLIKTRGQQVTLRCSSQSGHNTVSWYQQALGQGPQFIFQYYREEENGRGNFPPRFSGLQFPNYSSELNVNALELDDSALYLCASSRRGQGANTEAFFGQGTRLTVV.

CDR3 DNA sequence: TGTGCCAGCAGCTTAAAATTGAATGAAAAACTGTTTTTT. Translated, it gives CASSLKLNEKLFF. V gene TRBV13 combines with J gene TRBJ1-4; D is unclear. Germline CDR1 PRHDT, CDR2 FYEKMQ (reference sequence). Deletions cut 2 bases from V and 5 bases from J, with 6 bases between. This CDR3 is built from 13 residues. The entire variable domain, with the rest obtained from reference TRBV13 and TRBJ1-4, is as follows: AAGVIQSPRHLIKEKRETATLKCYPIPRHDTVYWYQQGPGQDPQFLISFYEKMQSDKGSIPDRFSAQQFSDYHSELNMSSLELGDSALYFCASSLKLNEKLFFGSGTQLSVL.

The chain combines TRBV5-1 with TRBJ2-7; the D call may be TRBD1 or TRBD2 (5 bases each). Germline CDR1 and CDR2: SGHRS and YFSETQ. The CDR3 covers 15 residues. Trimming pared 0 bases from V and 2 bases from J, leaving 12 bases between. The DNA of the CDR3 is TGCGCCAGCAGCTTGGCGGGGACCCGGGCCTACGAGCAGTACTTC. Translation gives CASSLAGTRAYEQYF.

V and J are TRBV4-3 and TRBJ2-1, with 9 bases fitting TRBD2. Germline assignment: CDR1 LGHNA and CDR2 YSLEER. V was pared by 0 bases and J by 7 bases, with 10 bases of the junction left unmatched. The CDR3 is made up of 17 amino acids. The CDR3 bases are TGCGCCAGCAGCCAAGATTTCCGGCGGGGGGGCGGGAATGAGCAGTTCTTC. Its protein product is CASSQDFRRGGGNEQFF.

This chain connects TRBV3-1 (or the pseudogene TRBV3-2) to TRBJ2-7; TRBD1 agrees at 9 bases. This CDR3 region has 14 residues. V lost 5 bases, J lost 2 bases, and 4 bases stayed unmatched. CDR1 is LGHDT, CDR2 YNNKEL, per germline (reference sequence). CDR3 sequence reads: CASSFRTGAYEQYF. CDR3 coding DNA: TGTGCCAGCAGCTTTAGGACAGGGGCCTACGAGCAGTACTTC.

V and J are TRBV7-4 and TRBJ2-7, with D perhaps TRBD1 (6 bases). The CDR3 loop spans 19 amino acids. Trimming took 3 bases from V and 5 from J, leaving 29 bases between them. Germline loops: CDR1 SGHVT, CDR2 SQSDAQ. The CDR3 here is CASSFSDRQAWDQRDEQYF. The CDR3 DNA reads TGTGCCAGCAGCTTCTCGGACAGACAGGCTTGGGACCAACGCGACGAGCAGTACTTC.

In its sample, this clone was seen a few times. The V call is TRBV6-2 or TRBV6-3, the J call TRBJ1-5; D might be TRBD1 (6 bases). CDR1 is MNHEY and CDR2 is SVGEGT in the germline V gene. CDR3 length: 15 residues. The V gene lost 4 bases and the J gene lost 3 bases, with 13 bases spanning the gap. The CDR3 bases are TGTGCCAGCAGTTCACGAACAGGGCCCAATCAGCCCCAGCATTTT. Its protein product is CASSSRTGPNQPQHF.

J is TRBJ1-2 and V is TRBV29-1; 10 bases map to TRBD1. Germline-derived CDR1 and CDR2 are SQVTM and ANQGSEA. After removal of 3 bases from V and 8 bases from J, the junction contained 6 bases not matched to a gene. CDR3 size: 13 residues. The CDR3: CSVEPGQGSGYTF. The CDR3 DNA is TGCAGCGTTGAGCCGGGACAGGGGAGCGGCTACACCTTC.

This chain connects TRBV25-1 to TRBJ2-2, with unresolved D. Trimming took 1 base from V and 2 from J, leaving 5 bases between them. This CDR3 has 14 amino acids. Germline V lookup: CDR1 MGHDK, CDR2 SYGVNS. The CDR3 sequence: CASSEWGNTGELFF. Here the CDR3 DNA reads TGTGCCAGCAGTGAATGGGGTAACACCGGGGAGCTGTTTTTT. The full variable domain, its missing parts supplied by reference TRBV25-1 and TRBJ2-2, is EADIYQTPRYLVIGTGKKITLECSQTMGHDKMYWYQQDPGMELHLIHYSYGVNSTEKGDLSSESTVSRIRTEHFPLTLESARPSHTSQYLCASSEWGNTGELFFGEGSRLTVL.

V gene TRBV5-6 combines with J gene TRBJ2-5, with D hard to call. The germline gives CDR1 SGHDT, CDR2 YYEEEE. This CDR3 is 14 amino acids long. The V end was cut by 0 bases, the J end by 1 base, with 7 bases between. The DNA of the CDR3 is TGTGCCAGCAGCTTGGCCCCCGCCCAAGAGACCCAGTACTTC. This gives the protein CASSLAPAQETQYF.

This chain uses TRBV7-2 with TRBJ2-5; the D gene is possibly TRBD1 (5 bases). Germline CDR1 is SGHTA and CDR2 is FQGNSA. The CDR3 extends over 16 amino acids. The V end was cut by 2 bases, the J end by 2 bases, with 15 bases between. This chain's CDR3 is CASSLYAGHLQETQYF. CDR3 DNA: TGTGCCAGCAGCTTATACGCCGGACACCTGCAAGAGACCCAGTACTTC.

The V call is TRBV29-1, the J call TRBJ1-2; D possibly corresponds to TRBD1 (6 bases). CDR3 length: 12 residues. The germline CDR1 and CDR2 sequences are SQVTM and ANQGSEA. Trimming removed 7 bases from V and 8 bases from J, with 17 bases in between. CDR3 in amino acids: CSGQDGRGGYTF. CDR3 nucleotide sequence: TGCAGCGGACAGGATGGGAGGGGCGGCTACACCTTC.